These 17 T cell receptor beta chains were all obtained from the same sample, sequenced in a study of shared clonotypes between healthy human individuals. Sequenced by immunoSEQ multiplex PCR; TCRdb stores in-frame clones only, minus some. The sample lists about 710,000 clones; around 70% were seen once. Input material: memory CD4+ T cells sorted from blood. Noted subset: CD45RA-negative fraction. These receptor sequences come from a young woman in good health.

The rearrangement uses TRBV5-5 and TRBJ2-2, with D perhaps TRBD1 (5 bases). Germline values: CDR1 SGHKS, CDR2 YYEKEE (reference sequence). The CDR3 has 15 residues. The ends were cut back, 4 bases at V and 4 bases at J, with 14 bases in the middle. The CDR3 nucleotides read TGTGCCAGCAGCATGGCTGGGGCGAGCACCGGGGAGCTGTTTTTT. It specifies CASSMAGASTGELFF.

This chain uses TRBV20-1 with TRBJ2-1; D gene unclear. V dropped 7 bases and J dropped 5 bases, with 6 bases sitting between them. CDR3 length: 10 amino acids. Germline assignment: CDR1 DFQATT and CDR2 SNEGSKA (reference sequence). The CDR3 protein is CSGRDNEQFF. For the CDR3, the DNA is TGCAGTGGGAGAGACAATGAGCAGTTCTTC.

The chain links TRBV7-9 to TRBJ2-1; maybe TRBD2 (5 bases). This CDR3 contains 16 residues. CDR1 and CDR2 from the germline V gene are SEHNR and FQNEAQ (reference sequence). V lost 2 bases and J lost 0, with 11 bases in between. The CDR3 sequence is CASSLSGVPSYNEQFF. In DNA, the CDR3 is TGTGCCAGCAGCTTATCCGGGGTTCCCTCCTACAATGAGCAGTTCTTC.

The rearrangement uses TRBV5-1 and TRBJ2-1; 10 bases map to TRBD1. The germline gives CDR1 SGHRS, CDR2 YFSETQ. The CDR3 has 14 residues. The V segment lost 4 bases and the J segment 4 bases; nucleotides outside the gene matches: 2. CDR3 amino acids: CASSPGQGYNEQFF. The CDR3 DNA reads TGCGCCAGCAGCCCGGGACAGGGGTACAATGAGCAGTTCTTC.

The rearrangement links TRBV6-6 to TRBJ2-5; the D gene is possibly TRBD1 (6 bases). The CDR3 has 13 residues. Trimming took off 7 bases at V and 5 bases at J, with 14 bases between the two ends. The V gene's germline CDR1 is MNHNY and CDR2 SVGAGI (reference sequence). The CDR3 bases are TGTGCCAGCACCCTACAGGGACGTGAGACCCAGTACTTC. Translating it yields CASTLQGRETQYF.

The chain links TRBV28 to TRBJ2-1; TRBD2 aligns across 8 bases. Looked up from germline, CDR1 is MDHEN and CDR2 is SYDVKM. The CDR3 is made up of 15 amino acids. J lost 3 bases, V lost 4 bases, and 5 bases had no gene match. This chain's CDR3 is CASSSPGTSYNEQFF. The CDR3 DNA sequence: TGTGCCAGCAGTTCCCCCGGGACTAGCTACAATGAGCAGTTCTTC.

Notes on this clone: Germline and junction disagree at one end, which may indicate a read error. The rearrangement uses TRBV11-2 and TRBJ2-2; unclear D gene. Germline CDR1 SGHAT, CDR2 FQNNGV. This CDR3 has 13 residues. The CDR3: CASRFDVAGELFF. In nucleotides, the CDR3 is TGTGCCAGCCGCTTCGACGTCGCCGGGGAGCTGTTTTTT.

This chain links TRBV15 with TRBJ2-5; D unresolved. Germline CDR1 and CDR2: LNHNV and YYDKDF (reference sequence). This CDR3 contains 12 residues. The V and J ends lost 0 bases and 5 bases respectively, with 4 bases between them. Here the CDR3 reads CATSRDRETQYF. For the CDR3, the DNA is TGTGCCACCAGCAGAGATCGGGAGACCCAGTACTTC.

This clone was detected once. The chain recombines TRBV5-1 with TRBJ1-2; TRBD1 matches at 7 bases. The CDR3 totals 15 residues. With 5 bases clipped from V and 1 base from J, the junction kept 8 bases outside the gene matches. The germline V gene has CDR1 SGHRS and CDR2 YFSETQ. This chain's CDR3 is CASSTGTDLNYGYTF. For the CDR3, the DNA is TGCGCCAGCAGTACCGGGACAGACCTTAACTATGGCTACACCTTC.

A few counts support this clone. The rearrangement links TRBV20-1 to TRBJ1-4; D is unresolved. Germline CDR1 DFQATT, CDR2 SNEGSKA (reference sequence). There are 11 residues in the CDR3. Trimming pared 6 bases from V and 6 bases from J, leaving 8 bases between. For the CDR3, the DNA is TGCAGTGCAGGGTGGGATGAAAAACTGTTTTTT. Translating it yields CSAGWDEKLFF.

The chain is built from TRBV7-8 and TRBJ1-2; possible D gene TRBD1, 5 bases. V was pared by 3 bases and J by 6 bases, with 20 bases between. This CDR3 has 16 amino acids. Germline CDR1 SGHVS, CDR2 FQNEAQ. CDR3 residues: CASSFGAGRRRDGYTF. The CDR3 nucleotides read TGTGCCAGCAGCTTTGGGGCAGGGAGGAGGAGAGATGGCTACACCTTC.

On this clone: The same CDR3 arises from other DNA sequences in this sample as well. The rearrangement joins TRBV2 to TRBJ2-7; 8 nucleotides agree with TRBD2. The J segment lost 1 base and the V segment lost 6 bases, leaving 5 bases of the junction unmatched. The CDR3 is 14 residues long. Germline V lookup: CDR1 SNHLY, CDR2 FYNNEI. The CDR3 loop reads CASRRASGSYEQYF. The DNA of the CDR3 is TGTGCCAGCAGGAGGGCTAGCGGGTCCTACGAGCAGTACTTC.

The chain couples TRBV11-3 to TRBJ2-1; no firm D call. Germline CDR1 SGHNT, CDR2 YENEEA. The CDR3 consists of 13 residues. The V gene lost 0 bases and the J gene lost 9 bases, with 9 bases spanning the gap. The CDR3 nucleotides read TGTGCCAGCAGCTTAGATCCTATCCGTGAGCAGTTCTTC. It encodes CASSLDPIREQFF.

This clone was seen just once. The chain joins TRBV5-4 to TRBJ2-1; no reliable D call. The CDR3 spans 16 residues. The V end lost 1 base, the J end lost 1 base, and 12 bases lay between the germline ends. The germline CDR1 and CDR2 sequences are SGHNT and YYREEE (reference sequence). CDR3 residues: CASSLLDGSSYNEQFF. The CDR3, as DNA: TGTGCCAGCAGCTTGTTGGACGGTTCTTCCTACAATGAGCAGTTCTTC.

This clone was picked up one time. The rearrangement links TRBV7-9 to TRBJ2-1; the D gene could be TRBD1 or TRBD2 (6 bases each). The CDR3 is 17 residues long. Germline V gene sequence: CDR1 SEHNR, CDR2 FQNEAQ (reference sequence). Trimming shortened V by 0 bases and J by 4 bases, and 16 bases separated the two germline ends. The CDR3, as DNA: TGTGCCAGCAGCTTAGCGGTGAGGGGGGCCGGATACAATGAGCAGTTCTTC. Residues: CASSLAVRGAGYNEQFF.

J is TRBJ2-6 and V is TRBV5-6; 8 bases line up with TRBD1. The junction had 7 bases not matched to a gene; V was cut back by 4 bases and J by 1 base. This CDR3 comprises 17 residues. Looked up from germline, CDR1 is SGHDT and CDR2 is YYEEEE. Here the CDR3 DNA reads TGTGCCAGCAGCCGCCGGGACAGGACTTCTGGGGCCAACGTCCTGACTTTC. It is translated as CASSRRDRTSGANVLTF.

The chain joins TRBV28 to TRBJ1-2, with TRBD1 matching over 9 bases. The CDR3 sequence is 13 residues long. CDR1 and CDR2 (germline): MDHEN, SYDVKM. V was clipped by 8 bases and J by 8 bases; unmatched bases: 9. Here the CDR3 DNA reads TGTGCCAGCTCAAATTGGGACAGGGACGGCTACACCTTC. Residues: CASSNWDRDGYTF.